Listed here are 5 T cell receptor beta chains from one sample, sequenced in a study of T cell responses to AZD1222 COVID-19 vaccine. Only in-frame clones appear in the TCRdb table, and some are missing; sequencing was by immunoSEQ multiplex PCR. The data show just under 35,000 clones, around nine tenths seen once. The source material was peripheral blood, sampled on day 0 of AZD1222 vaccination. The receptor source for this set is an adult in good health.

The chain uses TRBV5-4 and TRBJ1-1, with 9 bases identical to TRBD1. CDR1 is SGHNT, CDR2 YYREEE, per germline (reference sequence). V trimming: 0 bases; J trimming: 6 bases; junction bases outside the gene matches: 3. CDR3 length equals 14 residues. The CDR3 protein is CASSLGDRAPEAFF. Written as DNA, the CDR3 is TGTGCCAGCAGCTTGGGGGACAGGGCCCCTGAAGCTTTCTTT.

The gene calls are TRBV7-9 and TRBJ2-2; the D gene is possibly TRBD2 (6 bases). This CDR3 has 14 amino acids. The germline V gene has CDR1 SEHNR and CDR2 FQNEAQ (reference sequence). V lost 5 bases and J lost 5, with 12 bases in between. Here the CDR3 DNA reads TGTGCCAGCAGCCCTGGGCGGGAAACCGGGGAGCTGTTTTTT. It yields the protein CASSPGRETGELFF. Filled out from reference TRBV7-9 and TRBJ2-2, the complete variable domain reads DTGVSQNPRHKITKRGQNVTFRCDPISEHNRLYWYRQTLGQGPEFLTYFQNEAQLEKSRLLSDRFSAERPKGSFSTLEIQRTEQGDSAMYLCASSPGRETGELFFGEGSRLTVL.

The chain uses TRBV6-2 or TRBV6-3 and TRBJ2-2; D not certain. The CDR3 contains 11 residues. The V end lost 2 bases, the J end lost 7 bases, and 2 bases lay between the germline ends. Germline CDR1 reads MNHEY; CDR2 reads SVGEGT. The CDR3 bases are TGTGCCAGCAGTTACGTCGGGGAGCTGTTTTTT. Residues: CASSYVGELFF.

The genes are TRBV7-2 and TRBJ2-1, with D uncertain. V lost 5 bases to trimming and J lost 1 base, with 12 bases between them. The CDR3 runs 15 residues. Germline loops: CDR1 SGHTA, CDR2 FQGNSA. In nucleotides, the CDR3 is TGTGCCAGCAGCATAACTCCGAGTTCCTACAATGAGCAGTTCTTC. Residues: CASSITPSSYNEQFF.

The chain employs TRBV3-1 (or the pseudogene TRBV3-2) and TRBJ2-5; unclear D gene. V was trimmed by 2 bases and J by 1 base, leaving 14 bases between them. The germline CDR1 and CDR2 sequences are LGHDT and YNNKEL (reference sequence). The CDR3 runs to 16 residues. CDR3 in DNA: TGTGCCAGCAGCCAACCCAGATGGACGATCCAAGAGACCCAGTACTTC. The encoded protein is CASSQPRWTIQETQYF.